A single sample is the source of the 20 T cell receptor beta chains below, sequenced in a study of blood T cell repertoires in COVID-19. Method: immunoSEQ multiplex PCR; TCRdb's copy keeps in-frame clones and lacks some. Here the sample spans under 200,000 clones, roughly 80% being singletons. Sequencing was carried out using peripheral blood. The receptors derive from a man aged 55 to 69 with acute or convalescent COVID-19.

A word on this clone: The identical CDR3 is also encoded by other nucleotide sequences in the sample. The chain uses TRBV18 and TRBJ2-1; the match to TRBD2 covers 13 bases. The V and J ends lost 3 bases and 6 bases, in that order; junction bases with no gene match: 2. CDR1 is KGHSH and CDR2 is LQKENI in the germline V gene. The CDR3 sequence is 15 residues long. The CDR3 sequence: CASSPGLAGSNEQFF. In DNA, the CDR3 is TGTGCCAGCTCACCGGGACTAGCGGGAAGCAATGAGCAGTTCTTC.

The chain has TRBV27 and TRBJ1-1; 9 nucleotides agree with TRBD1. The CDR3 sequence is 15 residues long. Trimming removed 8 bases from V and 1 base from J; junction bases left unmatched: 8. CDR1 and CDR2 (germline): MNHEY, SMNVEV (reference sequence). CDR3 nucleotides: TGTGCCAGCCACTTACAGGGGGCCAAGAACACTGAAGCTTTCTTT. Its translation is CASHLQGAKNTEAFF.

This clone showed up just once. This chain connects TRBV27 to TRBJ2-7, with 9 nucleotides matching TRBD2. Germline assignment: CDR1 MNHEY and CDR2 SMNVEV (reference sequence). The V segment lost 6 bases and the J segment 2 bases; nucleotides outside the gene matches: 11. This CDR3 is built from 16 residues. The DNA for the CDR3 is TGTGCCAGCAGGACGCCCCGCAGCGGGGGGACCTACGAGCAGTACTTC. Amino acids: CASRTPRSGGTYEQYF.

The chain joins TRBV29-1 to TRBJ1-5; 11 nucleotides match TRBD1. CDR3 length equals 12 residues. After removal of 6 bases from V and 6 bases from J, the junction contained 1 base not matched to a gene. Per the germline V gene, CDR1 is SQVTM and CDR2 is ANQGSEA. The CDR3 is CSVGTGGQPQHF. The CDR3 DNA sequence: TGCAGCGTCGGGACAGGGGGTCAGCCCCAGCATTTT.

As concerns this clone: Other DNA variants within this sample encode the same CDR3. The chain is built from TRBV19 and TRBJ1-5; D not certain. The CDR3 has 13 amino acids. Per germline, CDR1 LNHDA and CDR2 SQIVND (reference sequence). Trimming removed 0 bases at V and 5 bases at J, with 5 bases between. CDR3 sequence reads: CASSIDRDQPQHF. The DNA for the CDR3 is TGTGCCAGTAGTATAGATCGTGATCAGCCCCAGCATTTT.

The chain joins TRBV3-1 (or the pseudogene TRBV3-2) to TRBJ2-1; D is unresolved. Trimming shortened V by 1 base and J by 5 bases, and 9 bases separated the two germline ends. CDR3 length: 14 residues. The germline V gene has CDR1 LGHDT and CDR2 YNNKEL (reference sequence). This chain's CDR3 is CASSQAGRNNEQFF. The CDR3 region has the DNA TGTGCCAGCAGCCAAGCGGGTAGGAACAATGAGCAGTTCTTC.

This chain uses TRBV9 with TRBJ1-2; unclear D gene. Trimming removed 0 bases from V and 3 bases from J, with 9 bases in between. This CDR3 is built from 14 residues. Germline CDR1 reads SGDLS; CDR2 reads YYNGEE. DNA of the CDR3: TGTGCCAGCAGCGTAGGGTTGCGGGACTATGGCTACACCTTC. Encoded protein: CASSVGLRDYGYTF.

This clone was found once. The chain combines TRBV2 with TRBJ2-3, with 10 bases matching TRBD2. The CDR3 length is 14 residues. V shed 5 bases, J shed 7 bases, and the junction held 6 bases outside the gene matches. Germline V gene lookup returns CDR1 SNHLY and CDR2 FYNNEI. CDR3 nucleotide sequence: TGTGCCAGCAGTCTTTCTAGCGGGGGTAATACGCAGTATTTT. Its protein product is CASSLSSGGNTQYF.

The chain employs TRBV4-3 and TRBJ1-6; no reliable D call. This CDR3 spans 18 amino acids. Trimming took 0 bases from V and 0 from J, leaving 12 bases between them. Germline V gives CDR1 LGHNA, CDR2 YSLEER. This CDR3 is CASSQDRVRSSYNSPLHF. The CDR3 region has the DNA TGCGCCAGCAGCCAAGACCGGGTTCGTAGCTCCTATAATTCACCCCTCCACTTT.

A few counts support this clone. The CDR3 DNA reads as TGTGCCAGCAGCCAGGACAGGGCCTCCTACGAGCAGTACTTC. Translated: CASSQDRASYEQYF. This rearrangement joins TRBV7-3 to TRBJ2-7; 8 nucleotides align to TRBD1. Germline V gene sequence: CDR1 SGHTA, CDR2 FQGTGA. The ends lost 5 bases at V and 0 bases at J; junction bases unmatched: 3. The CDR3 sequence is 14 residues long.

This rearrangement joins TRBV30 to TRBJ1-1, with D perhaps TRBD1 (6 bases). The CDR3 contains 14 residues. CDR1 GTSNPN and CDR2 SVGIG come from the germline V gene (reference sequence). Trimming stripped 3 bases from V and 10 bases from J, with 21 bases between. The CDR3 region is CAWRVGTMSVGAFF. CDR3 DNA sequence: TGTGCCTGGAGGGTAGGGACAATGAGTGTGGGAGCTTTCTTT. Filled out from reference TRBV30 and TRBJ1-1, the complete variable domain reads SQTIHQWPATLVQPVGSPLSLECTVEGTSNPNLYWYRQAAGRGLQLLFYSVGIGQISSEVPQNLSASRPQDRQFILSSKKLLLSDSGFYLCAWRVGTMSVGAFFGQGTRLTVV.

The rearrangement uses TRBV24-1 and TRBJ1-2, with TRBD1 identical over 7 bases. The ends lost 0 bases at V and 11 bases at J; junction bases unmatched: 2. Germline CDR1 reads KGHDR; CDR2 reads SFDVKD. The CDR3 runs to 12 residues. The CDR3 spells CATSDLGTEYTF. CDR3 nucleotides: TGTGCCACCAGTGATTTGGGGACAGAGTACACCTTC.

This chain joins TRBV29-1 and TRBJ2-7; 11 bases fit TRBD2. Germline V gives CDR1 SQVTM, CDR2 ANQGSEA. CDR3 length: 12 residues. The junction had 1 base not matched to a gene; V was cut back by 6 bases and J by 3 bases. The CDR3: CSVGTSGYEQYF. CDR3 coding DNA: TGCAGCGTCGGGACTAGCGGCTACGAGCAGTACTTC.

This clone appeared once. The rearrangement joins TRBV18 to TRBJ2-5; TRBD1 is a possible D gene (6 bases). The CDR3 length is 12 residues. Germline CDR1 KGHSH, CDR2 LQKENI. V was cut by 4 bases and J by 5 bases, with 8 bases left in between. CDR3 protein: CASSLDRETQYF. CDR3 sequence (DNA): TGTGCCAGCTCACTCGACAGGGAGACCCAGTACTTC.

This chain uses TRBV5-4 with TRBJ1-4, with D possibly matching TRBD1 (6 bases). Between the trimmed V and J ends, which lost 4 bases and 2 bases, there was a span of 9 bases. The germline V gene has CDR1 SGHNT and CDR2 YYREEE (reference sequence). CDR3 length: 14 amino acids. This CDR3 reads CASSADSTNEKLFF. CDR3 nucleotide sequence: TGTGCCAGCAGCGCGGACAGCACTAATGAAAAACTGTTTTTT.

The V gene is TRBV5-6, the J gene TRBJ2-1; D is possibly TRBD2 (6 bases). Per the germline V gene, CDR1 is SGHDT and CDR2 is YYEEEE. The CDR3 contains 14 residues. The V end lost 3 bases, the J end lost 3 bases, and 10 bases lay between the germline ends. CDR3: CASSYGTYYNEQFF. The DNA for the CDR3 is TGTGCCAGCAGCTACGGGACTTACTACAATGAGCAGTTCTTC.

The chain combines TRBV28 with TRBJ1-1; 8 bases map to TRBD1. Germline lookup yields CDR1 MDHEN and CDR2 SYDVKM. V lost 4 bases and J lost 5; bases outside the gene matches: 12. CDR3 size: 16 residues. In nucleotides, the CDR3 is TGTGCCAGCAGTTCCGGGACAGGTTGGGTAAGAACTGAAGCTTTCTTT. Encoded protein: CASSSGTGWVRTEAFF.

This clone was observed a few times. This sequence joins TRBV6-5 and TRBJ1-2, with a weak D call TRBD1 (6 bases). CDR1 is MNHEY, CDR2 SVGAGI, per germline. This CDR3 is built from 15 residues. V was clipped by 2 bases and J by 10 bases, with 20 bases between them. The CDR3 spells CASSYADSFNTFYTF. For the CDR3, the DNA is TGTGCCAGCAGTTACGCGGACAGTTTTAACACTTTCTACACCTTC.

The J gene is TRBJ2-7, the V gene TRBV4-1, with D unclear. Germline CDR1 and CDR2: MGHRA and YSYEKL. This CDR3 contains 13 residues. V lost 4 bases and J 3 bases, leaving 10 bases between the germline ends. The CDR3 DNA reads TGCGCCAGCAGCCCGCGAGGAAGCTACGAGCAGTACTTC. Encoded protein: CASSPRGSYEQYF.

The chain employs TRBV19 and TRBJ1-1, with D perhaps matching TRBD1 (5 bases). Germline V gives CDR1 LNHDA, CDR2 SQIVND (reference sequence). This CDR3 is 14 amino acids long. Trimming removed 3 bases at V and 4 bases at J, with 12 bases between. The CDR3 sequence is CASSMMVGPTEAFF. The CDR3, as DNA: TGTGCCAGTAGTATGATGGTGGGGCCCACTGAAGCTTTCTTT. Using reference TRBV19 and TRBJ1-1 for the parts outside the CDR3, the full variable domain is DGGITQSPKYLFRKEGQNVTLSCEQNLNHDAMYWYRQDPGQGLRLIYYSQIVNDFQKGDIAEGYSVSREKKESFPLTVTSAQKNPTAFYLCASSMMVGPTEAFFGQGTRLTVV.